The 7 T cell receptor beta chains below all came from one sample that was sequenced in a study of CD8+CD57+ T cells in acquired aplastic anemia. Genomic DNA acted as the template from which TCR beta VDJ combination and CDR3 sequence profiling were carried out. MiXCR, applied by TCRdb to the reads, yields one record per CDR3 protein. The sample contains some 150,000 distinct CDR3 sequences, 41% of which appear only once. The sample taken for sequencing was sorted CD4+, CD8+, or CD8+CD57+ T cells (not recorded which) from PBMCs. The source of these receptors is a human donor in good health, serving as a control.

At least ten counts were recorded for this clonotype. The chain carries TRBV9 and TRBJ2-7; the D is unclear. CDR3 length: 12 residues. V lost 0 bases and J lost 8, with 9 bases in between. Germline V gene sequence: CDR1 SGDLS, CDR2 YYNGEE. The CDR3 loop reads CASSVAAGKQYF. The CDR3, as DNA: TGTGCCAGCAGCGTAGCTGCCGGAAAGCAGTACTTC.

In its sample, this clonotype was seen many times. This chain links TRBV7-2 with TRBJ2-1, with D possibly matching TRBD2 (5 bases). CDR1 is SGHTA, CDR2 FQGNSA, per germline. Deletions cut 2 bases from V and 2 bases from J, with 10 bases between. This CDR3 region has 15 residues. This CDR3 reads CASSLRADTYNEQFF. CDR3 sequence (DNA): TGTGCCAGCAGCTTAAGAGCGGATACCTACAATGAGCAGTTCTTC.

This clonotype was counted between two and nine times. V and J are TRBV4-1 and TRBJ1-2; no clear D gene. V was clipped by 0 bases and J by 8 bases, with 22 bases between them. Germline V lookup: CDR1 MGHRA, CDR2 YSYEKL. CDR3 length: 17 amino acids. The DNA of the CDR3 is TGCGCCAGCAGCCAAGAATCACGTATATTAAAACTGGGGGGCTACACCTTC. Protein product: CASSQESRILKLGGYTF.

This clonotype was seen at least ten times. This CDR3 reads CASSLVGVQETQYF. The CDR3 coding sequence is TGTGCCAGCAGCTTGGTGGGGGTCCAAGAGACCCAGTACTTC. The rearrangement links TRBV5-4 to TRBJ2-5; D tentatively fits TRBD1 or TRBD2 (5 bases each). Germline V lookup: CDR1 SGHNT, CDR2 YYREEE (reference sequence). With 0 bases removed from V and 1 base from J, the gap between germline ends came to 7 bases. The CDR3 covers 14 residues.

This clonotype was counted at least ten times. V usage is TRBV5-1 and J usage is TRBJ2-3, with TRBD2 identical over 7 bases. Germline V gene data show CDR1 as SGHRS and CDR2 as YFSETQ. The CDR3 covers 15 residues. The V segment lost 0 bases and the J segment 6 bases; nucleotides outside the gene matches: 7. The chain's CDR3 is CASSLGEAGYDTQYF. In DNA form, the CDR3 reads TGCGCCAGCAGCTTGGGGGAAGCGGGGTACGATACGCAGTATTTT.

With regard to this clonotype: The conserved closing phenylalanine or tryptophan is absent in this CDR3, likely reflecting a read error. Because the CDR3's place on the DNA is in doubt, the DNA is left out and the CDR3 is given as listed by TCRdb. The J gene is TRBJ1-6, the V gene TRBV19. The CDR3 adds up to 8 amino acids, both ends counted. CDR1 is LNHDA and CDR2 is SQIVND in the germline V gene (reference sequence). CDR3 loop: CAASPFYS.

The chain uses TRBV9 and TRBJ2-2; 12 bases align to TRBD2. The CDR3 runs 17 residues. After removal of 4 bases from V and 5 bases from J, the junction contained 9 bases not matched to a gene. The germline gives CDR1 SGDLS, CDR2 YYNGEE. The CDR3 bases are TGTGCCAGCAGCTCCGGACTAGCGGGATTTTTTACCGGGGAGCTGTTTTTT. Protein sequence: CASSSGLAGFFTGELFF.